The next 3 T cell receptor beta chains were all read from a single sample in a study of T cells in women clearing cervical HPV infection (dated by TCRdb to 2016 to 2018). Library preparation used the immunoSEQ multiplex PCR assay. TCRdb limited this immuneACCESS table to in-frame rearrangements with V and J called. A share of clones is missing; checked studies link under half to unresolved V genes, and the rest is unexplained. The sample table records around 30,000 clones. More than 20% of the sample belongs to the ten largest clones. Sequenced: blood buffy coat. These receptors all stem from a woman aged 18 to 75 with a cervical HPV16 infection that either progressed to CIN3+ or cleared (not recorded which).

About this clone: The read comes to an end 3 residues before the CDR3 does, leaving the germline J gene to fill in the end. Other DNA sequences within the sample encode an identical CDR3. The chain recombines TRBV11-2 with TRBJ1-4, with TRBD1 matching over 10 bases. The CDR3 extends over 14 amino acids. V lost 3 bases to trimming and J lost 6 bases; unmatched junction nucleotides: 1. CDR1 is SGHAT, CDR2 FQNNGV, per germline. CDR3: CASSFGTGDEKLFF. The DNA read from the CDR3 is TGTGCCAGCAGCTTTGGGACAGGGGATGAAAAA. The complete variable domain, with remaining parts taken from reference TRBV11-2 and TRBJ1-4, reads EAGVAQSPRYKIIEKRQSVAFWCNPISGHATLYWYQQILGQGPKLLIQFQNNGVVDDSQLPKDRFSAERLKGVDSTLKIQPAKLEDSAVYLCASSFGTGDEKLFFGSGTQLSVL.

For this clone: The read comes to an end 3 residues before the CDR3 does, leaving the germline J gene to fill in the end. The chain joins TRBV19 to TRBJ2-3; D may be TRBD2 (5 bases). Germline V CDR1 and CDR2: LNHDA, SQIVND (reference sequence). The CDR3 consists of 14 residues. The CDR3 sequence: CASSTSEGPRPQYF. The sequenced part of the CDR3 DNA is TGTGCCAGTAGTACGTCTGAGGGCCCTCGACCG.

On this clone: The read stops 3 residues short of the end of the CDR3; the missing end is completed from the germline J gene. The sample carries other DNA sequences with the same CDR3. The rearrangement uses TRBV30 and TRBJ1-6, with a weak D call TRBD1 (5 bases). CDR3 size: 14 residues. Between the trimmed V and J ends, which lost 2 bases and 6 bases, there was a span of 11 bases. CDR1 GTSNPN and CDR2 SVGIG come from the germline V gene (reference sequence). The chain's CDR3 is CAWSRTGGNSPLHF. The covered CDR3 bases are TGTGCCTGGAGTCGTACCGGGGGTAATTCACCC.